This T cell receptor beta chain was sequenced for a study of cytomegalovirus exposure and HLA in healthy donors. This CDR3 region has 20 residues. With V trimmed by 4 bases and J by 5 bases, 26 bases remained unmatched. Germline loops: CDR1 MDHEN, CDR2 SYDVKM. With 60 Vbeta and 13 Jbeta primers, the PCR was carried out. TCRdb's table, derived via immunoSEQ multiplex PCR, lists solely in-frame clones and lacks some. The table lists about 140,000 clones, 77% of them singletons. The origin of this receptor is a male donor in good health and CMV-seronegative. The chain joins TRBV28 to TRBJ2-7, with 7 nucleotides matching TRBD1. What was sequenced was PBMCs. CDR3 region: CASSSQKSLPDRRKENEQYF. CDR3 DNA sequence: TGTGCCAGCAGTTCCCAAAAAAGCTTACCGGACAGGAGGAAAGAGAACGAGCAGTACTTC. Complete variable domain (other parts from reference TRBV28 and TRBJ2-7): DVKVTQSSRYLVKRTGEKVFLECVQDMDHENMFWYRQDPGLGLRLIYFSYDVKMKEKGDIPEGYSVSREKKERFSLILESASTNQTSMYLCASSSQKSLPDRRKENEQYFGPGTRLTVT.